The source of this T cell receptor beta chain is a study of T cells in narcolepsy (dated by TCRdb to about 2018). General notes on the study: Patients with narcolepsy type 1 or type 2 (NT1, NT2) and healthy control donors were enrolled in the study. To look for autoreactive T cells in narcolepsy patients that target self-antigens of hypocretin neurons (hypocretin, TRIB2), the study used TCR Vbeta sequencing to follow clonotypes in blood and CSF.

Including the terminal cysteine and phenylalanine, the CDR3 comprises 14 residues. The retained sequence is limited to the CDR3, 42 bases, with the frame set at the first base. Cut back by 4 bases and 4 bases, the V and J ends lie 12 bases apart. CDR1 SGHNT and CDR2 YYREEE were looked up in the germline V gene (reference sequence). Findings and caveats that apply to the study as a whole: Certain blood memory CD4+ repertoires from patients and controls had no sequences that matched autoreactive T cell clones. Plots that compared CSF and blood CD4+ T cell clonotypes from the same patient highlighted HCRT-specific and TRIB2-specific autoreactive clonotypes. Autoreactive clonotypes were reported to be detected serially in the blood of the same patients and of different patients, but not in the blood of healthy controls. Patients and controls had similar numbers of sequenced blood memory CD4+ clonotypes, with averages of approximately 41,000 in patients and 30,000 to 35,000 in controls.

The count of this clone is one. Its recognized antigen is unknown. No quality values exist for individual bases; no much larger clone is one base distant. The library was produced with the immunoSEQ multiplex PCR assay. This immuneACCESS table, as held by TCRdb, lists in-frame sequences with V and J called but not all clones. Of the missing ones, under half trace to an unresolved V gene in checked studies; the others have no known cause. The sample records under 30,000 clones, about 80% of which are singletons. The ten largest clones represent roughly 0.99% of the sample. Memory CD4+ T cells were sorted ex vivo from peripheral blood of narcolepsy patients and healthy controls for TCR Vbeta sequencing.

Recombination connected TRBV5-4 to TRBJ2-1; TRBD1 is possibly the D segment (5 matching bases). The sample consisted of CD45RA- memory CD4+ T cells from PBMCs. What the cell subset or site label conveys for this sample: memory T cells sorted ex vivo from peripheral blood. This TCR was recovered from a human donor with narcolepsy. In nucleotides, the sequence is TGTGCCAGCAGCCCGGAAACAGGATACAATGAGCAGTTCTTC. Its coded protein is CASSPETGYNEQFF. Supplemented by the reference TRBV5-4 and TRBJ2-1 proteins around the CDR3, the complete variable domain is ETGVTQSPTHLIKTRGQQVTLRCSSQSGHNTVSWYQQALGQGPQFIFQYYREEENGRGNFPPRFSGLQFPNYSSELNVNALELDDSALYLCASSPETGYNEQFFGPGTRLTVL.